This entry lists 23 T cell receptor beta chains sequenced from one sample in a study of T cells in Graves' hyperthyroidism and ophthalmopathy. Amplification yielded TCR beta CDR3 regions, with RNA transcripts as the source. During a first-round RT-PCR of the TCR CDR3, the HTBI primer set was used. TCRdb called the multiplex PCR reads again in MiXCR, with one record for every CDR3 protein. The sample holds about 400,000 distinct CDR3 sequences; roughly 14% are singletons and the top ten take roughly 13%. The sequenced sample consisted of blood. Receptor source: a man aged 18 to 35 with Graves' ophthalmopathy.

This clonotype was counted many times. The V and J genes are TRBV18 and TRBJ1-1, with D hard to call. CDR1 KGHSH and CDR2 LQKENI come from the germline V gene. The CDR3 spans 14 residues. The V gene lost 1 base and the J gene lost 4 bases, with 10 bases spanning the gap. The CDR3 nucleotides read TGTGCCAGCTCACCACGGAGGGAGCGCACTGAAGCTTTCTTT. Its protein is CASSPRRERTEAFF.

V gene TRBV9 combines with J gene TRBJ1-4, with D possibly being TRBD1 (5 bases). Trimming stripped 4 bases from V and 11 bases from J, with 15 bases between. Germline V CDR1 and CDR2: SGDLS, YYNGEE. The CDR3 is made up of 13 amino acids. The DNA for the CDR3 is TGTGCCAGCAGCCCACCCGGGACCGTGAAACTGTTTTTT. As protein: CASSPPGTVKLFF.

V and J are TRBV5-1 and TRBJ1-2; the match to TRBD1 covers 10 bases. V shed 0 bases and J 5 bases; nucleotides not matched to a gene: 7. This CDR3 contains 16 residues. Germline loops: CDR1 SGHRS, CDR2 YFSETQ. The CDR3 nucleotides are TGCGCCAGCAGCTTGGTGACAGGGGGCGCGGGTTATGGCTACACCTTC. This sequence encodes CASSLVTGGAGYGYTF.

This clonotype was observed at least ten times. The chain carries TRBV5-1 and TRBJ1-1; unclear D gene. Between the trimmed V and J ends, which lost 5 bases and 2 bases, there was a span of 13 bases. The germline CDR1 and CDR2 sequences are SGHRS and YFSETQ. The CDR3 runs 14 residues. The CDR3 DNA follows: TGCGCCAGCAGTACCGGGAATTTCAACACTGAAGCTTTCTTT. Its protein is CASSTGNFNTEAFF.

There are many counts of this clonotype. This chain joins TRBV9 and TRBJ2-2; the match to TRBD2 covers 13 bases. V trimming: 4 bases; J trimming: 4 bases; junction bases outside the gene matches: 7. This CDR3 is built from 17 residues. Germline V gene lookup returns CDR1 SGDLS and CDR2 YYNGEE. CDR3 region: CASSFGLAGAGTGELFF. DNA for the CDR3: TGTGCCAGCAGCTTCGGACTAGCGGGAGCGGGCACCGGGGAGCTGTTTTTT.

There are a few counts of this clonotype. In nucleotides, the CDR3 is TGTGCCAGCAGCTTAGGGGCAGGGTATAGCAATCAGCCCCAGCATTTT. It translates to CASSLGAGYSNQPQHF. The chain has TRBV7-4 and TRBJ1-5; weak D call: TRBD1 (5 bases). V was pared by 1 base and J by 0 bases, with 10 bases between. From germline, CDR1 is SGHVT and CDR2 SQSDAQ. This CDR3 is built from 16 residues.

The genes are TRBV27 and TRBJ2-1; 13 bases align to TRBD2. The CDR3 has 16 residues. V shed 5 bases, J shed 7 bases, and the junction held 8 bases outside the gene matches. CDR1 is MNHEY and CDR2 is SMNVEV in the germline V gene (reference sequence). This CDR3 is CASSRTSGGAKNEQFF. The CDR3 DNA follows: TGTGCCAGCAGTCGAACTAGCGGGGGGGCGAAGAATGAGCAGTTCTTC.

There are a few counts of this clonotype. CDR3 DNA: TGTGCCAGTAGTATCGGTCACTCCGACTACTATGGCTACACCTTC. This sequence encodes CASSIGHSDYYGYTF. This rearrangement joins TRBV19 to TRBJ1-2; D is uncertain. V was clipped by 3 bases and J by 3 bases, with 14 bases between them. Looked up from germline, CDR1 is LNHDA and CDR2 is SQIVND (reference sequence). CDR3 length equals 15 residues.

A word on this clonotype: A much larger clone lies one base from this, so it may be a read error. V usage is TRBV10-3 and J usage is TRBJ1-2; D gene unclear. Germline-derived CDR1 and CDR2 are ENHRY and SYGVKD. The CDR3 consists of 14 residues. The DNA for the CDR3 is TGTACCATCAGTGATGGCGGCAGGAACTATGGCTACACCTTC. It codes for CTISDGGRNYGYTF.

This clonotype was seen at least ten times. The chain couples TRBV5-1 to TRBJ1-4, with TRBD1 identical over 7 bases. The CDR3 is 13 amino acids. V dropped 4 bases and J dropped 4; count of bases not matched to a gene: 1. Germline V CDR1 and CDR2: SGHRS, YFSETQ. CDR3 amino acids: CASSTGVNEKLFF. The CDR3 DNA follows: TGCGCCAGCAGCACAGGGGTTAATGAAAAACTGTTTTTT.

Notes on this clonotype: A single base separates this from a much larger clone, so it may be a read error. The genes are TRBV6-1 and TRBJ1-1; the match to TRBD1 covers 7 bases. This CDR3 region has 14 residues. CDR1 MNHNS and CDR2 SASEGT come from the germline V gene. V lost 5 bases and J lost 7; bases outside the gene matches: 10. The DNA for the CDR3 is TGTGCCAGCAGTATTAACAGGGGAGACAATGAAGCTTTCTTT. Translation gives CASSINRGDNEAFF.

This clonotype appeared a few times. V and J are TRBV6-1 and TRBJ1-1, with D maybe TRBD1 (5 bases). Trimming stripped 5 bases from V and 2 bases from J, with 15 bases between. The length of the CDR3 is 15 residues. In germline, CDR1 is MNHNS, CDR2 SASEGT. The CDR3 DNA reads TGTGCCAGCAGTTGGGGGGTCGGGCTTAACACTGAAGCTTTCTTT. This encodes CASSWGVGLNTEAFF.

This clonotype was observed at least ten times. V gene TRBV20-1 combines with J gene TRBJ1-2, with D perhaps matching TRBD1 (6 bases). From germline, CDR1 is DFQATT and CDR2 SNEGSKA (reference sequence). Trimming took off 0 bases at V and 7 bases at J, with 12 bases between the two ends. The CDR3 runs 13 residues. The CDR3 here is CSARDYRALGYTF. DNA of the CDR3: TGCAGTGCTAGAGATTACAGGGCGCTTGGCTACACCTTC.

At least ten counts were recorded for this clonotype. The junction shows a germline mismatch at one end, possibly a read error. This chain links TRBV5-1 with TRBJ2-7; TRBD1 might be the D (5 bases). Per the germline V gene, CDR1 is SGHRS and CDR2 is YFSETQ. The CDR3 consists of 12 residues. The CDR3 region has the DNA TGTGCCAGCAGCCTAAGGGGCCACGAGCAGTACTTC. Amino acids: CASSLRGHEQYF.

J is TRBJ2-5 and V is TRBV20-1; D ambiguous. Deletions cut 1 base from V and 5 bases from J, with 8 bases between. Germline CDR1 DFQATT, CDR2 SNEGSKA (reference sequence). The CDR3 has 12 residues. The CDR3 loop reads CSARVSGETQYF. As DNA, the CDR3 is TGCAGTGCTAGAGTCAGTGGGGAGACCCAGTACTTC.

The sample holds many counts of this clonotype. The rearrangement uses TRBV10-1 and TRBJ2-2; D unresolved. In germline, CDR1 is WNHNN, CDR2 SYGVQD (reference sequence). The CDR3 runs to 15 residues. V gave up 6 bases and J gave up 0 bases, with 11 bases separating them. CDR3 sequence reads: CASRGSGSNTGELFF. Written as DNA, the CDR3 is TGCGCCAGCAGAGGATCCGGGTCGAACACCGGGGAGCTGTTTTTT.

This clonotype has more than one count but fewer than ten. At one end the junction does not follow the germline gene, possibly because of a read error. J is TRBJ1-5 and V is TRBV7-8; possibly TRBD1 for D (5 bases). The CDR3 is made up of 14 amino acids. Germline CDR1 and CDR2: SGHVS and FQNEAQ. The CDR3, as DNA: TGTGCCAGCAGCTTAGTAGGGGAGGATCAGCCCCGGCATTTT. It codes for CASSLVGEDQPRHF.

This clonotype has at least ten counts. The CDR3 sequence: CASAATTHSPLHF. CDR3 DNA sequence: TGTGCCAGCGCCGCGACCACACATTCACCCCTCCACTTT. V gene TRBV12-3 or TRBV12-4 combines with J gene TRBJ1-6; D not certain. Trimming removed 8 bases at V and 8 bases at J, with 13 bases between. The CDR3 has 13 amino acids.

This clonotype was found many times. V gene TRBV20-1 combines with J gene TRBJ2-7; 12 bases fit TRBD2. There are 16 residues in the CDR3. Germline lookup yields CDR1 DFQATT and CDR2 SNEGSKA (reference sequence). The V and J ends lost 6 bases and 6 bases, in that order; junction bases with no gene match: 15. CDR3 sequence: CSAKGASGGDPPEQYF. The CDR3 DNA follows: TGCAGTGCCAAGGGGGCTAGCGGGGGGGATCCGCCCGAGCAGTACTTC.

This clonotype has more than one count but fewer than ten. DNA for the CDR3: TGTGCCAGCTCACCAATTGACCCGGGAGCTAGCACAGATACGCAGTATTTT. This sequence encodes CASSPIDPGASTDTQYF. The gene calls are TRBV18 and TRBJ2-3; D is possibly TRBD2 (6 bases). The CDR3 totals 17 residues. Germline loops: CDR1 KGHSH, CDR2 LQKENI. The V end was cut by 2 bases, the J end by 0 bases, with 15 bases between. The full variable domain, its missing parts supplied by reference TRBV18 and TRBJ2-3, is NAGVMQNPRHLVRRRGQEARLRCSPMKGHSHVYWYRQLPEEGLKFMVYLQKENIIDESGMPKERFSAEFPKEGPSILRIQQVVRGDSAAYFCASSPIDPGASTDTQYFGPGTRLTVL.

This clonotype was seen many times. The genes are TRBV11-1 and TRBJ2-5, with D unresolved. CDR1 and CDR2 (germline): SGHAT, FQDESV (reference sequence). This CDR3 is 13 amino acids long. V shed 10 bases and J shed 1 base, with 13 bases lying between them. The CDR3 is CATREASQETQYF. Written as DNA, the CDR3 is TGTGCCACCAGAGAAGCAAGCCAAGAGACCCAGTACTTC.

This clonotype was detected many times. The rearrangement uses TRBV9 and TRBJ2-1, with D perhaps TRBD1 or TRBD2 (5 bases each). There are 16 residues in the CDR3. Germline-derived CDR1 and CDR2 are SGDLS and YYNGEE. The ends were cut back, 4 bases at V and 4 bases at J, with 18 bases in the middle. The CDR3 sequence: CASSPPGRGEYNEQFF. As DNA, the CDR3 is TGTGCCAGCAGCCCCCCGGGTAGGGGAGAATACAATGAGCAGTTCTTC.

In this sample, this clonotype turned up a few times. The V and J genes are TRBV7-2 and TRBJ2-5, with a weak D call TRBD2 (6 bases). The CDR3 sequence is 14 residues long. The germline V gene encodes CDR1 SGHTA and CDR2 FQGNSA. Trimming stripped 1 base from V and 4 bases from J, with 10 bases between. CDR3 in amino acids: CASSLEWTTETQYF. DNA for the CDR3: TGTGCCAGCAGCTTAGAATGGACTACAGAGACCCAGTACTTC.